The 17 T cell receptor beta chains below come from one sample, sequenced in a study of shared clonotypes between healthy human individuals. TCRdb keeps only in-frame clones here, not all; method: immunoSEQ multiplex PCR. The data show under 1,100,000 clones, around 74% seen once. Specimen: memory CD4+ T cells sorted from blood. Indicated subset: CD45RA-negative fraction. These receptors originate from a man aged 18 to 35 in good health.

CDR3 DNA sequence: TGTGCCAGCAGCCGGGTGGGGTTCGGCTACACCTTC. Its translation is CASSRVGFGYTF. The gene calls are TRBV7-9 and TRBJ1-2; D is undetermined. Germline V gene sequence: CDR1 SEHNR, CDR2 FQNEAQ (reference sequence). V lost 5 bases, J lost 8 bases, and 12 bases lay in between. The CDR3 covers 12 residues.

This clone was seen only a few times. The chain joins TRBV4-2 to TRBJ1-3; D is unclear. The germline V gene encodes CDR1 LGHNA and CDR2 YNFKEQ. With 1 base removed from V and 0 bases from J, the gap between germline ends came to 13 bases. The CDR3 spans 17 residues. The CDR3 reads CASSQGANPSSGNTIYF. The CDR3 DNA reads TGTGCCAGCAGCCAAGGGGCGAACCCTAGCTCTGGAAACACCATATATTTT.

CDR3 nucleotide sequence: TGTGCCATCGGGGGGGTCCTTCTTCTAGAGCAGTACTTC. Translated: CAIGGVLLLEQYF. V usage is TRBV10-3 and J usage is TRBJ2-7, with 7 bases lining up with TRBD2. CDR3 size: 13 residues. Per germline, CDR1 ENHRY and CDR2 SYGVKD. J was trimmed by 7 bases and V by 8 bases; bases with no gene match: 11.

The genes are TRBV18 and TRBJ1-1; D is ambiguous. V lost 3 bases and J 1 base, leaving 12 bases between the germline ends. CDR1 and CDR2 (germline): KGHSH, LQKENI. The CDR3 is made up of 15 amino acids. The CDR3 DNA sequence: TGTGCCAGCTCACCCTCTCCTGTACGGAACACTGAAGCTTTCTTT. Its translation is CASSPSPVRNTEAFF.

The chain couples TRBV7-8 to TRBJ1-1, with 7 bases that match TRBD1. The germline V gene encodes CDR1 SGHVS and CDR2 FQNEAQ. The CDR3 loop spans 15 amino acids. With 5 bases clipped from V and 3 bases from J, the junction kept 9 bases outside the gene matches. The CDR3 DNA is TGTGCCAGCAGCCTCGGGGAGGGGGCTTACACTGAAGCTTTCTTT. Its protein is CASSLGEGAYTEAFF.

The V and J genes are TRBV20-1 and TRBJ1-1; D is unresolved. V lost 1 base and J lost 7, with 7 bases in between. Germline V gene sequence: CDR1 DFQATT, CDR2 SNEGSKA (reference sequence). There are 11 residues in the CDR3. The CDR3 protein is CSARGTGEAFF. The CDR3, as DNA: TGCAGTGCTAGAGGGACTGGTGAAGCTTTCTTT.

The chain is built from TRBV30 and TRBJ2-1; 10 nucleotides line up with TRBD2. The CDR3 totals 17 residues. V dropped 4 bases and J dropped 3; count of bases not matched to a gene: 12. Germline-derived CDR1 and CDR2 are GTSNPN and SVGIG (reference sequence). The CDR3 region is CAWTSKSLAGDYNEQFF. The CDR3 DNA follows: TGTGCCTGGACATCCAAATCCCTAGCGGGAGACTACAATGAGCAGTTCTTC.

In this sample, this clone turned up a few times. This chain links TRBV28 with TRBJ1-5; a possible D gene is TRBD1 (5 bases). Germline V gene lookup returns CDR1 MDHEN and CDR2 SYDVKM. This CDR3 has 12 residues. Trimming took 7 bases from V and 7 from J, leaving 11 bases between them. The CDR3 region has the DNA TGTGCCAGCACCTTGGGGGTGCAGCCCCAGCATTTT. Its translation: CASTLGVQPQHF.

The chain links TRBV5-1 to TRBJ2-5, with unresolved D. The CDR3 length is 14 residues. Germline values: CDR1 SGHRS, CDR2 YFSETQ. V lost 1 base and J lost 2, with 9 bases in between. CDR3 DNA sequence: TGCGCCAGCAGCTTGAATCCCACTCAAGAGACCCAGTACTTC. This translates into CASSLNPTQETQYF. The variable domain in full, completed from reference TRBV5-1 and TRBJ2-5, reads KAGVTQTPRYLIKTRGQQVTLSCSPISGHRSVSWYQQTPGQGLQFLFEYFSETQRNKGNFPGRFSGRQFSNSRSEMNVSTLELGDSALYLCASSLNPTQETQYFGPGTRLLVL.

The V gene is TRBV6-6, the J gene TRBJ1-6; 8 bases match TRBD1. Germline V lookup: CDR1 MNHNY, CDR2 SVGAGI (reference sequence). J lost 2 bases, V lost 5 bases, and 2 bases had no gene match. The CDR3 extends over 15 amino acids. CDR3 in DNA: TGTGCCAGCAGTGGACAGGGCGCCTATAATTCACCCCTCCACTTT. It encodes CASSGQGAYNSPLHF.

There are a few counts of this clone. The chain employs TRBV10-3 and TRBJ2-7; a weak D match, TRBD1 (6 bases). The CDR3 covers 13 residues. The ends were cut back, 4 bases at V and 3 bases at J, with 10 bases in the middle. Germline loops: CDR1 ENHRY, CDR2 SYGVKD. CDR3 sequence reads: CAISGDTHYEQYF. The CDR3 DNA reads TGTGCCATCAGTGGGGACACGCACTACGAGCAGTACTTC.

This clone was recorded only once. The chain employs TRBV6-6 and TRBJ1-1; no reliable D call. CDR1 MNHNY and CDR2 SVGAGI come from the germline V gene (reference sequence). The CDR3 has 13 residues. V lost 4 bases and J 5 bases, leaving 11 bases between the germline ends. Written as DNA, the CDR3 is TGTGCCAGCAGTTTTCAGGTAATGACTGAAGCTTTCTTT. Residues: CASSFQVMTEAFF.

The chain links TRBV4-1 to TRBJ1-2; D is perhaps TRBD1 (5 bases). The ends were cut back, 3 bases at V and 7 bases at J, with 12 bases in the middle. Germline assignment: CDR1 MGHRA and CDR2 YSYEKL. The length of the CDR3 is 13 residues. For the CDR3, the DNA is TGCGCCAGCAGCCACCCGGGGGGGGTTGGCTACACCTTC. Amino acid sequence: CASSHPGGVGYTF.

The rearrangement joins TRBV6-1 to TRBJ2-7, with unresolved D. V lost 2 bases and J 7 bases, leaving 12 bases between the germline ends. The CDR3 totals 13 residues. Looked up from germline, CDR1 is MNHNS and CDR2 is SASEGT. The CDR3 spells CASSEKGLGEQYF. CDR3 sequence (DNA): TGTGCCAGCAGTGAAAAGGGCCTCGGGGAGCAGTACTTC.

The chain is built from TRBV5-5 and TRBJ1-1; D not certain. This CDR3 is built from 13 residues. The germline CDR1 and CDR2 sequences are SGHKS and YYEKEE (reference sequence). Trimming cost V 4 bases and J 0 bases, with 7 bases left between them. DNA for the CDR3: TGTGCCAGCAGCCCCCCAATGAACACTGAAGCTTTCTTT. Its translation is CASSPPMNTEAFF.

Points on this clone: Other DNA sequences of this sample code for an identical CDR3. The rearrangement joins TRBV19 to TRBJ2-3; 9 positions agree with TRBD1. Trimming at V came to 6 bases and at J to 3 bases, leaving 4 bases not matched to a gene. CDR1 and CDR2 (germline): LNHDA, SQIVND (reference sequence). This CDR3 region has 14 residues. Written as DNA, the CDR3 is TGTGCCAGTAGCCGGGGACAGGGTACAGATACGCAGTATTTT. Encoded protein: CASSRGQGTDTQYF.

The chain carries TRBV1 and TRBJ1-5; the table names TRBD1, a call not compared with the DNA. TRBV1 is annotated as a pseudogene. The CDR3 runs to 18 residues. The CDR3, as DNA: TGCACCAGCCCCTCAAGATGGGAAGGGGCGACTAGCAATCAGCCCCAGCATTTT. The encoded protein is CTSPSRWEGATSNQPQHF.